These 6 T cell receptor beta chains were all obtained from the same sample, sequenced in a study of T-cell reconstitution after alpha-beta-depleted transplantation in children. Unique molecular identifiers were built into the TCRbeta library. Each CDR3 protein gets one entry after TCRdb re-called the PCR reads with MiXCR. The sample holds a few hundred thousand distinct CDR3 sequences, approximately 10% seen once. The sample consisted of PBMCs from the stem cell graft donor, taken from the stem cell graft. These receptors all stem from a human donor who donated a stem cell graft to a child with acute myeloid leukemia.

The chain recombines TRBV11-1 with TRBJ2-1; 8 nucleotides line up with TRBD2. The CDR3 covers 15 residues. Germline V CDR1 and CDR2: SGHAT, FQDESV (reference sequence). J was trimmed by 7 bases and V by 1 base; bases with no gene match: 6. For the CDR3, the DNA is TGTGCCAGCAGCTTAGTCAGCGGGAGTAGGAATGAGCAGTTCTTC. Amino acids: CASSLVSGSRNEQFF.

This clonotype showed up many times. The chain has TRBV7-6 and TRBJ2-4; 9 nucleotides match TRBD1. Trimming at V came to 3 bases and at J to 3 bases, leaving 3 bases not matched to a gene. The CDR3 sequence is 15 residues long. Germline assignment: CDR1 SGHVS and CDR2 FNYEAQ. CDR3 DNA sequence: TGTGCCAGCAGCTTGGGACAGGGAGACAAAAACATTCAGTACTTC. Protein sequence: CASSLGQGDKNIQYF.

J is TRBJ1-5 and V is TRBV20-1, with D perhaps TRBD1 (6 bases). V was pared by 6 bases and J by 0 bases, with 18 bases between. Germline V gene data show CDR1 as DFQATT and CDR2 as SNEGSKA (reference sequence). The CDR3 has 16 amino acids. Here the CDR3 DNA reads TGCAGTGCGACCCGCGGGGCAGGGGATAGCAATCAGCCCCAGCATTTT. This translates into CSATRGAGDSNQPQHF.

This chain links TRBV7-9 with TRBJ2-3; 7 bases match TRBD2. This CDR3 has 17 residues. CDR1 and CDR2 from the germline V gene are SEHNR and FQNEAQ (reference sequence). V lost 2 bases to trimming and J lost 0 bases; unmatched junction nucleotides: 8. CDR3 protein: CASSLLWRGRSTDTQYF. Written as DNA, the CDR3 is TGTGCCAGCAGCTTACTTTGGCGGGGGAGAAGCACAGATACGCAGTATTTT.

The genes are TRBV6-5 and TRBJ2-1; TRBD2 matches 9 bases. V dropped 0 bases and J dropped 7; count of bases not matched to a gene: 7. This CDR3 has 16 residues. Germline lookup yields CDR1 MNHEY and CDR2 SVGAGI. CDR3 loop: CASSYSRRGGQNEQFF. The CDR3 DNA sequence: TGTGCCAGCAGTTACTCGAGGCGGGGGGGCCAAAATGAGCAGTTCTTC.

This clonotype was seen once. The J gene is TRBJ2-3, the V gene TRBV19, with D perhaps given as TRBD1 or TRBD2 (5 bases each). Germline CDR1 LNHDA, CDR2 SQIVND (reference sequence). The CDR3 consists of 15 residues. V lost 3 bases and J lost 0, with 10 bases in between. The CDR3 region has the DNA TGTGCCAGTAGTATGACAGCGGAGAGCACAGATACGCAGTATTTT. Its protein is CASSMTAESTDTQYF.